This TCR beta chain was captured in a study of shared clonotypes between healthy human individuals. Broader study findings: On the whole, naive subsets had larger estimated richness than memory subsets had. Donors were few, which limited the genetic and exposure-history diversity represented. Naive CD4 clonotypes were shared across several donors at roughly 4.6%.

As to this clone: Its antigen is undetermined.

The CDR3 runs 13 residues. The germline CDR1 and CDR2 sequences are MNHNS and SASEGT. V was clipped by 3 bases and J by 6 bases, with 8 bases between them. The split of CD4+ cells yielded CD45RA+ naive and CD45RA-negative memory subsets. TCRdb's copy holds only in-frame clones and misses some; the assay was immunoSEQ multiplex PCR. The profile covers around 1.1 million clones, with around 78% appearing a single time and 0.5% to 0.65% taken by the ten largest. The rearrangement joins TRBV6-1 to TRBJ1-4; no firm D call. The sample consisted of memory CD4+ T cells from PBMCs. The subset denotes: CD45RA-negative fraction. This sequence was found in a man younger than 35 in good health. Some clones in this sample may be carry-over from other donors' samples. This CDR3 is CASSDSWDEKLFF. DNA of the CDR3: TGTGCCAGCAGTGATAGTTGGGATGAAAAACTGTTTTTT.